Listed below are T cell receptor beta chains from one sample, sequenced in a study of early T cells in non-severe SARS-CoV-2 infection. Using its own MiXCR run on the 5' RACE reads, TCRdb lists one record per CDR3 protein. The profile shows roughly 100,000 distinct CDR3 sequences, around 14% of them singletons. The sequencing input was whole blood. The receptors originated from an adult who was a healthcare worker with PCR-confirmed SARS-CoV-2 infection or an uninfected control (not recorded which). CDR3s include the opening cysteine and the closing phenylalanine or tryptophan. D genes are given only for firm matches. Where a row states a size, it is once, few, many or the class of an expanded clone; other rows omit it.

d_gene: NA; abundance: few; v_gene: TRBV5-1; j_gene: TRBJ1-1; CDR3aa: CASSGSTPNTEAFF; CDR3nt: TGCGCCAGCAGCGGATCGACACCGAACACTGAAGCTTTCTTT
d_gene: NA; abundance: NA; v_gene: TRBV27; j_gene: TRBJ2-7; CDR3aa: CASRSYYEQYF; CDR3nt: TGTGCCAGCAGATCTTACTACGAGCAGTACTTC
d_gene: NA; abundance: few; v_gene: TRBV28; j_gene: TRBJ2-7; CDR3aa: CASSSGAPVTYEQYF; CDR3nt: TGTGCCAGCAGTTCCGGGGCTCCAGTTACCTACGAGCAGTACTTC
d_gene: TRBD1; abundance: few; v_gene: TRBV28; j_gene: TRBJ1-1; CDR3aa: CASSGQALNTEAFF; CDR3nt: TGTGCCAGCAGTGGACAGGCCCTAAACACTGAAGCTTTCTTT
d_gene: NA; abundance: NA; v_gene: TRBV28; j_gene: TRBJ2-1; CDR3aa: CASRIATYNEQFF; CDR3nt: TGTGCCAGCAGAATAGCAACCTACAATGAGCAGTTCTTC
d_gene: NA; abundance: NA; v_gene: TRBV11-2; j_gene: TRBJ1-5; CDR3aa: CASSLGTNSNQPQHF; CDR3nt: TGTGCCAGCAGCTTAGGGACAAATAGCAATCAGCCCCAGCATTTT
d_gene: NA; abundance: few; v_gene: TRBV7-6; j_gene: TRBJ2-7; CDR3aa: CASSPYPLGGKAYEQYF; CDR3nt: TGTGCCAGCAGCCCGTATCCCCTCGGGGGAAAAGCCTACGAGCAGTACTTC
d_gene: TRBD2; abundance: few; v_gene: TRBV7-2; j_gene: TRBJ2-1; CDR3aa: CASSFAALAGALSSYNEQFF; CDR3nt: TGTGCCAGCAGCTTCGCGGCCCTAGCGGGAGCCCTTAGCTCCTACAATGAGCAGTTCTTC
d_gene: NA; abundance: NA; v_gene: TRBV18; j_gene: TRBJ2-7; CDR3aa: CASSETGTGSNYF; CDR3nt: TGTGCCAGCTCAGAAACCGGGACGGGATCAAATTACTTC
d_gene: NA; abundance: NA; v_gene: TRBV2; j_gene: TRBJ2-7; CDR3aa: CASLVGSEREQYF; CDR3nt: TGTGCCAGCCTGGTCGGGAGCGAGCGCGAGCAGTACTTC
d_gene: TRBD2; abundance: many; v_gene: TRBV7-2; j_gene: TRBJ2-2; CDR3aa: CASSLRLARTGELFF; CDR3nt: TGTGCCAGCAGCTTGAGACTAGCTCGCACCGGGGAGCTGTTTTTT
d_gene: TRBD1; abundance: many; v_gene: TRBV7-6; j_gene: TRBJ1-1; CDR3aa: CASSAAGGEAFF; CDR3nt: TGTGCCAGCAGCGCCGCAGGGGGTGAAGCTTTCTTT
d_gene: TRBD2; abundance: many; v_gene: TRBV10-1; j_gene: TRBJ2-1; CDR3aa: CASSGGRAENEQFF; CDR3nt: TGCGCCAGCAGTGGCGGGAGGGCCGAGAATGAGCAGTTCTTC
d_gene: TRBD2; abundance: many; v_gene: TRBV13; j_gene: TRBJ2-7; CDR3aa: CASSSIAGVPYEQYF; CDR3nt: TGTGCCAGCAGCTCCATAGCGGGAGTCCCCTACGAGCAGTACTTC
d_gene: NA; abundance: many; v_gene: TRBV7-3; j_gene: TRBJ2-1; CDR3aa: CASSFGPLGGVGDEQFF; CDR3nt: TGTGCCAGCAGCTTTGGCCCGTTAGGGGGAGTGGGCGATGAGCAGTTCTTC
d_gene: NA; abundance: NA; v_gene: TRBV20-1; j_gene: TRBJ2-3; CDR3aa: CSARLGNTDTQYF; CDR3nt: TGCAGTGCTAGATTGGGTAACACAGATACGCAGTATTTT
d_gene: NA; abundance: NA; v_gene: TRBV5-6; j_gene: TRBJ2-5; CDR3aa: CASSPGDSGVTQYF; CDR3nt: TGTGCCAGCAGCCCGGGGGATTCCGGAGTGACCCAGTACTTC
d_gene: NA; abundance: few; v_gene: TRBV30; j_gene: TRBJ2-7; CDR3aa: CAWGGSGPEQYF; CDR3nt: TGTGCCTGGGGGGGGAGTGGACCCGAGCAGTACTTC
d_gene: TRBD1; abundance: many; v_gene: TRBV2; j_gene: TRBJ2-7; CDR3aa: CASSAAGGPLEQYF; CDR3nt: TGTGCCAGCAGTGCGGCAGGGGGCCCTCTCGAGCAGTACTTC
d_gene: TRBD2; abundance: NA; v_gene: TRBV20-1; j_gene: TRBJ2-3; CDR3aa: CSGSGRALDTQYF; CDR3nt: TGCAGTGGGAGCGGGAGGGCTCTAGATACGCAGTATTTT
d_gene: NA; abundance: NA; v_gene: TRBV7-8; j_gene: TRBJ2-3; CDR3aa: CASSASGDTQYF; CDR3nt: TGTGCCAGCAGCGCCAGTGGAGATACGCAGTATTTT
d_gene: TRBD2; abundance: few; v_gene: TRBV27; j_gene: TRBJ2-1; CDR3aa: CASSLAGDYAYNEQFF; CDR3nt: TGTGCCAGCAGTCTAGCGGGGGATTATGCCTACAATGAGCAGTTCTTC
d_gene: TRBD2; abundance: many; v_gene: TRBV12-3/TRBV12-4; j_gene: TRBJ2-1; CDR3aa: CASTPNPGQRGNEQFF; CDR3nt: TGTGCCAGCACCCCGAATCCGGGCCAGCGGGGGAATGAGCAGTTCTTC
d_gene: NA; abundance: NA; v_gene: TRBV24-1; j_gene: TRBJ2-1; CDR3aa: CATSDFAGGAEGSSYNEQFF; CDR3nt: TGTGCCACCAGTGATTTCGCCGGGGGAGCGGAAGGAAGCTCCTACAATGAGCAGTTCTTC
d_gene: NA; abundance: many; v_gene: TRBV2; j_gene: TRBJ2-5; CDR3aa: CASSQGVAGSLRETQYF; CDR3nt: TGTGCCAGCAGCCAAGGGGTCGCGGGCTCGTTGCGGGAGACCCAGTACTTC
d_gene: NA; abundance: many; v_gene: TRBV19; j_gene: TRBJ2-3; CDR3aa: CASSPTPDTQYF; CDR3nt: TGTGCCAGTAGCCCAACCCCAGATACGCAGTATTTT
d_gene: NA; abundance: many; v_gene: TRBV12-3/TRBV12-4; j_gene: TRBJ1-1; CDR3aa: CASSFGNTEAFF; CDR3nt: TGTGCCAGCAGTTTTGGGAACACTGAAGCTTTCTTT
d_gene: TRBD1; abundance: NA; v_gene: TRBV29-1; j_gene: TRBJ1-3; CDR3aa: CSVRQGTGNTIYF; CDR3nt: TGCAGCGTTAGACAGGGGACTGGAAACACCATATATTTT
d_gene: NA; abundance: few; v_gene: TRBV10-3; j_gene: TRBJ1-4; CDR3aa: CAISATLSNEKLFF; CDR3nt: TGTGCCATCAGTGCGACCCTGAGTAACGAAAAACTGTTTTTT
d_gene: NA; abundance: NA; v_gene: TRBV12-3/TRBV12-4; j_gene: TRBJ1-4; CDR3aa: CASRGQLHEKLFF; CDR3nt: TGTGCCAGCCGAGGACAGCTTCATGAAAAACTGTTTTTT
d_gene: NA; abundance: NA; v_gene: TRBV4-3; j_gene: TRBJ1-1; CDR3aa: CASSQEPHLGGNTEAFF; CDR3nt: TGCGCCAGCAGCCAGGAACCCCACCTGGGGGGAAACACTGAAGCTTTCTTT
d_gene: TRBD2; abundance: NA; v_gene: TRBV7-6; j_gene: TRBJ2-3; CDR3aa: CASGVASGSTDTQYF; CDR3nt: TGTGCCAGCGGCGTGGCTAGCGGGAGTACAGATACGCAGTATTTT
d_gene: NA; abundance: many; v_gene: TRBV19; j_gene: TRBJ1-1; CDR3aa: CASSMRGGSTEAFF; CDR3nt: TGTGCCAGTAGTATGCGAGGGGGAAGCACTGAAGCTTTCTTT
d_gene: NA; abundance: many; v_gene: TRBV4-2; j_gene: TRBJ1-5; CDR3aa: CASSQDEGLNQPQHF; CDR3nt: TGTGCCAGCAGCCAGGACGAAGGGCTAAATCAGCCCCAGCATTTT
d_gene: NA; abundance: few; v_gene: TRBV5-1; j_gene: TRBJ2-3; CDR3aa: CASSGRDFSSTDTQYF; CDR3nt: TGCGCCAGCAGCGGCCGGGACTTCTCTAGCACAGATACGCAGTATTTT
d_gene: NA; abundance: few; v_gene: TRBV24-1; j_gene: TRBJ2-5; CDR3aa: CATGVLQETQYF; CDR3nt: TGTGCCACCGGGGTGCTCCAAGAGACCCAGTACTTC
d_gene: TRBD2; abundance: few; v_gene: TRBV20-1; j_gene: TRBJ2-7; CDR3aa: CSARDGLAGVEQYF; CDR3nt: TGCAGTGCTAGAGATGGACTAGCGGGAGTCGAGCAGTACTTC
d_gene: TRBD2; abundance: many; v_gene: TRBV18; j_gene: TRBJ2-2; CDR3aa: CASSRGLADTGELFF; CDR3nt: TGTGCCAGCTCACGGGGACTAGCGGACACCGGGGAGCTGTTTTTT
d_gene: NA; abundance: many; v_gene: TRBV6-6; j_gene: TRBJ2-1; CDR3aa: CASFPTITRSYNEQFF; CDR3nt: TGTGCCAGCTTCCCTACAATTACCCGCTCCTACAATGAGCAGTTCTTC
d_gene: NA; abundance: medium-sized; v_gene: TRBV6-5; j_gene: TRBJ1-2; CDR3aa: CASSLKTGTIYGYTF; CDR3nt: TGTGCCAGCAGCCTAAAGACCGGGACCATCTATGGCTACACCTTC
d_gene: NA; abundance: few; v_gene: TRBV7-9; j_gene: TRBJ1-1; CDR3aa: CASSSILIF; CDR3nt: TGTGCCAGCAGCTCGATCTTAATCTTT
d_gene: NA; abundance: many; v_gene: TRBV27; j_gene: TRBJ1-6; CDR3aa: CASSPIRLLNSPLHF; CDR3nt: TGTGCCAGCAGTCCCATCAGACTCCTTAATTCACCCCTCCACTTT